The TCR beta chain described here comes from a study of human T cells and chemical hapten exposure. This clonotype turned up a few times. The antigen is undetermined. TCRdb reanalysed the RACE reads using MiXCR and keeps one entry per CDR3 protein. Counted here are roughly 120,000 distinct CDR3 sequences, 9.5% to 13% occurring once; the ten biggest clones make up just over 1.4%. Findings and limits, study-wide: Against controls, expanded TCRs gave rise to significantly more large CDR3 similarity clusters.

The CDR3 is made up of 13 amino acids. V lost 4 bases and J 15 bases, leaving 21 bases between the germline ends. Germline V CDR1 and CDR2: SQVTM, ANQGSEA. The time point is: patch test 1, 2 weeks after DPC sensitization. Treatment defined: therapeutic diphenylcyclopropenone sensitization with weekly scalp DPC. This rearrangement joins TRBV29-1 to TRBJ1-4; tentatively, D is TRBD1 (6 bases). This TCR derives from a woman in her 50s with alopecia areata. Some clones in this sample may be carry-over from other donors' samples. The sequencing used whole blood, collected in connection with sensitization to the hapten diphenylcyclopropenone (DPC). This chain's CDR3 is CSVGQDQRGSMFF. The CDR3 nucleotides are TGCAGCGTTGGACAGGACCAGAGGGGTTCGATGTTTTTT.